The 29 T cell receptor beta chains below were found in one sample sequenced in a study of regulatory T cells in long-lasting Graves disease. Time point noted: newly diagnosed GD, antithyroid drugs for less than 3 months. Preparation of the TCR library used RNA extracted from PBMCs. Investigators prepared the TCR beta libraries by applying iRepertoire HTBI primers and Arm-PCR of CDR3 regions. TCRdb fed the multiplex PCR reads into MiXCR, producing one record per CDR3 protein. The table has approximately 230,000 distinct CDR3 sequences, approximately 20% seen once. Sample: peripheral blood mononuclear cells (PBMCs), taken at new diagnosis, from a patient treated with antithyroid drugs. The receptor source for this set is a female donor with Graves disease.

This clonotype turned up a few times. A much larger clone lies a single base off, so this may be a read error. This chain links TRBV6-1 with TRBJ2-2; a possible D gene is TRBD2 (6 bases). V was cut by 10 bases and J by 6 bases, with 21 bases left in between. CDR1 and CDR2 from the germline V gene are MNHNS and SASEGT. CDR3 length: 15 amino acids. The CDR3 coding sequence is TGTGCCACCCGATCCCCCGGGAGCCCTCCCGGGGAGCTGTTTTTT. Its translation is CATRSPGSPPGELFF.

This clonotype was observed at least ten times. The V and J genes are TRBV7-9 and TRBJ2-7; 11 positions match TRBD2. Germline V CDR1 and CDR2: SEHNR, FQNEAQ (reference sequence). This CDR3 contains 15 residues. J lost 3 bases, V lost 5 bases, and 6 bases had no gene match. This CDR3 is CASSAILAGDYEQYF. The CDR3 nucleotides are TGTGCCAGCAGCGCGATACTAGCGGGGGACTACGAGCAGTACTTC.

This chain connects TRBV30 to TRBJ2-2; unclear D gene. CDR1 GTSNPN and CDR2 SVGIG come from the germline V gene (reference sequence). The CDR3 sequence is 14 residues long. The ends were cut back, 0 bases at V and 5 bases at J, with 10 bases in the middle. CDR3 bases: TGTGCCTGGAGTGTACAACCCGGGACCGGGGAGCTGTTTTTT. Its translation: CAWSVQPGTGELFF.

This clonotype has at least ten counts. This chain uses TRBV12-3 or TRBV12-4 with TRBJ2-2; D uncertain. The CDR3 runs to 14 residues. V was shortened by 5 bases and J by 0 bases, with 7 bases between the two germline ends. CDR3 sequence reads: CASSPPTNTGELFF. CDR3 DNA sequence: TGTGCCAGCAGTCCGCCTACGAACACCGGGGAGCTGTTTTTT.

Ten or more counts support this clonotype. The chain recombines TRBV15 with TRBJ2-7, with a possible D match to TRBD2 (7 bases). Trimming removed 0 bases at V and 3 bases at J, with 15 bases between. Germline V CDR1 and CDR2: LNHNV, YYDKDF (reference sequence). CDR3 length equals 16 residues. CDR3 sequence: CATSREVGGGIYEQYF. CDR3 nucleotides: TGTGCCACCAGCAGAGAGGTGGGAGGGGGTATCTACGAGCAGTACTTC.

This clonotype came up many times. The J gene is TRBJ2-7, the V gene TRBV7-8; D ambiguous. This CDR3 is 15 amino acids long. Between the trimmed V and J ends, which lost 1 base and 3 bases, there was a span of 13 bases. Germline-derived CDR1 and CDR2 are SGHVS and FQNEAQ. The CDR3 sequence is CASSLGSPPFYEQYF. The DNA for the CDR3 is TGTGCCAGCAGCTTAGGGTCTCCCCCCTTCTACGAGCAGTACTTC.

This clonotype was counted many times. The chain carries TRBV19 and TRBJ1-4; D unclear. The germline V gene has CDR1 LNHDA and CDR2 SQIVND (reference sequence). V was clipped by 5 bases and J by 8 bases, with 12 bases between them. This CDR3 comprises 13 residues. CDR3 sequence: CASSPEPWEKLFF. In DNA form, the CDR3 reads TGTGCCAGTAGTCCGGAGCCTTGGGAAAAACTGTTTTTT. The full variable domain, rest sourced from reference TRBV19 and TRBJ1-4, is DGGITQSPKYLFRKEGQNVTLSCEQNLNHDAMYWYRQDPGQGLRLIYYSQIVNDFQKGDIAEGYSVSREKKESFPLTVTSAQKNPTAFYLCASSPEPWEKLFFGSGTQLSVL.

This clonotype has at least ten counts. The chain joins TRBV13 to TRBJ2-1; 7 positions agree with TRBD2. This CDR3 has 15 amino acids. Germline V gives CDR1 PRHDT, CDR2 FYEKMQ (reference sequence). V dropped 3 bases and J dropped 8; count of bases not matched to a gene: 10. The CDR3 DNA reads TGTGCCAGCAGCTTCGAACTAGCGTTAAGGGATGAGCAGTTCTTC. It encodes CASSFELALRDEQFF.

This clonotype occurred many times. The chain couples TRBV2 to TRBJ2-5; perhaps TRBD2 as D (5 bases). The germline V gene encodes CDR1 SNHLY and CDR2 FYNNEI. The ends were cut back, 6 bases at V and 1 base at J, with 9 bases in the middle. This CDR3 contains 13 residues. CDR3: CASRKDSQETQYF. Written as DNA, the CDR3 is TGTGCCAGCAGGAAGGACTCCCAAGAGACCCAGTACTTC. The whole variable domain, filled in from reference TRBV2 and TRBJ2-5, reads EPEVTQTPSHQVTQMGQEVILRCVPISNHLYFYWYRQILGQKVEFLVSFYNNEISEKSEIFDDQFSVERPDGSNFTLKIRSTKLEDSAMYFCASRKDSQETQYFGPGTRLLVL.

About this clonotype: A much larger clone sits a single nucleotide away, making a read error possible. CDR3 loop: CASSLGAWEQFF. In DNA form, the CDR3 reads TGTGCCAGCAGCTTAGGAGCGTGGGAGCAGTTCTTC. The rearrangement links TRBV7-2 to TRBJ2-1; D gene ambiguous. This CDR3 has 12 amino acids. Per the germline V gene, CDR1 is SGHTA and CDR2 is FQGNSA. The V end lost 1 base, the J end lost 10 bases, and 8 bases lay between the germline ends.

V gene TRBV20-1 combines with J gene TRBJ2-5; D may be TRBD1 (5 bases). Germline V gene sequence: CDR1 DFQATT, CDR2 SNEGSKA (reference sequence). V was cut by 1 base and J by 5 bases, with 14 bases left in between. The CDR3 has 14 residues. For the CDR3, the DNA is TGCAGTGCTAGAGCCCAGGGTTTGAGGGAGACCCAGTACTTC. This encodes CSARAQGLRETQYF.

This clonotype was seen many times. The chain uses TRBV18 and TRBJ2-7, with a tentative D call TRBD1 (5 bases). The germline CDR1 and CDR2 sequences are KGHSH and LQKENI. With 3 bases removed from V and 5 bases from J, the gap between germline ends came to 14 bases. This CDR3 has 14 amino acids. The CDR3 is CASSPAQARDEQYF. CDR3 nucleotide sequence: TGTGCCAGCTCACCGGCGCAAGCCAGGGACGAGCAGTACTTC.

The chain uses TRBV5-4 and TRBJ2-6; tentatively, D is TRBD1 or TRBD2 (5 bases each). The CDR3 is made up of 12 amino acids. CDR1 and CDR2 (germline): SGHNT, YYREEE (reference sequence). Trimming stripped 4 bases from V and 10 bases from J, with 9 bases between. Here the CDR3 DNA reads TGTGCCAGCAGCCAAGGGGAGAACGTCCTGACTTTC. This encodes CASSQGENVLTF. Looking up the rest from reference TRBV5-4 and TRBJ2-6 gives the full variable domain: ETGVTQSPTHLIKTRGQQVTLRCSSQSGHNTVSWYQQALGQGPQFIFQYYREEENGRGNFPPRFSGLQFPNYSSELNVNALELDDSALYLCASSQGENVLTFGAGSRLTVL.

This chain joins TRBV4-2 and TRBJ2-7; the D is unclear. The germline CDR1 and CDR2 sequences are LGHNA and YNFKEQ. This CDR3 is 16 amino acids long. The V end lost 5 bases, the J end lost 0 bases, and 17 bases lay between the germline ends. The CDR3 DNA is TGTGCCAGCAGCTATTCACGGCATATGAGCTCCTACGAGCAGTACTTC. It codes for CASSYSRHMSSYEQYF.

This clonotype was seen ten or more times. The junction and the germline gene differ at one end; a read error may be behind it. The chain recombines TRBV7-2 with TRBJ2-2; D possibly corresponds to TRBD2 (6 bases). CDR1 is SGHTA, CDR2 FQGNSA, per germline. The CDR3 covers 14 residues. The CDR3 DNA is TGTGCCAGCAGGGACGCGTCGAGGTCCGGGGGGCTGTTTTTT. Amino acids: CASRDASRSGGLFF. The variable domain in full, with the rest retrieved from reference TRBV7-2 and TRBJ2-2, is GAGVSQSPSNKVTEKGKDVELRCDPISGHTALYWYRQSLGQGLEFLIYFQGNSAPDKSGLPSDRFSAERTGGSVSTLTIQRTQQEDSAVYLCASRDASRSGGLFFGEGSRLTVL.

This clonotype came up many times. The J gene is TRBJ2-7, the V gene TRBV28, with D possibly matching TRBD2 (5 bases). With 5 bases removed from V and 0 bases from J, the gap between germline ends came to 8 bases. Per germline, CDR1 MDHEN and CDR2 SYDVKM. The CDR3 totals 13 residues. The CDR3 sequence is CASSAEASYEQYF. As DNA, the CDR3 is TGTGCCAGCAGTGCGGAGGCCTCCTACGAGCAGTACTTC.

A remark on this clonotype: It may be a read error: a sequence one base away is much more abundant. Because it lacks the conserved phenylalanine or tryptophan at the end, this CDR3 is likely a read error. The chain employs TRBV7-3 and TRBJ2-1; D is unresolved. Germline CDR1 is SGHTA and CDR2 is FQGTGA. V lost 8 bases to trimming and J lost 5 bases, with 13 bases between them. This CDR3 spans 13 amino acids. The CDR3 spells CASGKPGNNEQFS. CDR3 nucleotide sequence: TGTGCCAGCGGCAAGCCCGGAAACAATGAGCAGTTCTCC.

This clonotype was recorded many times. J is TRBJ1-2 and V is TRBV7-9; D is uncertain. V was cut by 5 bases and J by 4 bases, with 14 bases left in between. Germline-derived CDR1 and CDR2 are SEHNR and FQNEAQ (reference sequence). The CDR3 consists of 14 residues. This chain's CDR3 is CASSHNEGGYGYTF. CDR3 DNA sequence: TGTGCCAGCAGCCATAACGAGGGAGGCTATGGCTACACCTTC.

There are many counts of this clonotype. The chain has TRBV24-1 and TRBJ2-1; 7 nucleotides agree with TRBD2. The CDR3 extends over 18 amino acids. CDR1 is KGHDR and CDR2 is SFDVKD in the germline V gene. V lost 0 bases, J lost 0 bases, and 7 bases stayed unmatched. The CDR3 DNA reads TGTGCCACCAGTGATTTGGATGGCGGGAGAGACTCCTACAATGAGCAGTTCTTC. It codes for CATSDLDGGRDSYNEQFF.

This clonotype occurred many times. The CDR3 sequence: CASSWSGRRTDTQYF. The CDR3 DNA reads as TGCGCCAGCAGCTGGAGCGGGAGGAGGACAGATACGCAGTATTTT. The gene calls are TRBV5-1 and TRBJ2-3; 9 nucleotides align to TRBD2. V dropped 3 bases and J dropped 3; count of bases not matched to a gene: 5. The germline CDR1 and CDR2 sequences are SGHRS and YFSETQ. The CDR3 spans 15 residues.

This clonotype was detected many times. CDR3 protein: CASSLTGLTVGNTIYF. The CDR3 DNA sequence: TGTGCCAGCAGCTTAACGGGTCTCACGGTGGGAAACACCATATATTTT. This sequence joins TRBV7-9 and TRBJ1-3; D gene ambiguous. Between the trimmed V and J ends, which lost 2 bases and 4 bases, there was a span of 15 bases. The CDR3 is made up of 16 amino acids. From germline, CDR1 is SEHNR and CDR2 FQNEAQ (reference sequence).

This clonotype was counted many times. The CDR3 region has the DNA TGCAGTGGCGCGTCTAGCGGGAGCAGCAACGAGCAGTACTTC. It yields the protein CSGASSGSSNEQYF. The rearrangement links TRBV20-1 to TRBJ2-7, with 10 bases matching TRBD2. The length of the CDR3 is 14 residues. Germline V gene sequence: CDR1 DFQATT, CDR2 SNEGSKA (reference sequence). Trimming at V came to 7 bases and at J to 5 bases, leaving 11 bases not matched to a gene.

This clonotype occurred many times. The V call is TRBV19, the J call TRBJ2-7; 9 bases are a match to TRBD2. The germline V gene encodes CDR1 LNHDA and CDR2 SQIVND (reference sequence). The CDR3 loop spans 15 amino acids. V shed 5 bases and J 6 bases; nucleotides not matched to a gene: 11. The CDR3 protein is CASSGGLAGTSEQYF. The CDR3 bases are TGTGCCAGTAGTGGGGGCCTAGCGGGAACAAGCGAGCAGTACTTC.

This clonotype was found many times. The gene calls are TRBV30 and TRBJ2-3; 13 nucleotides agree with TRBD2. Trimming took 3 bases from V and 2 from J; bases not matched to a gene: 5. CDR1 GTSNPN and CDR2 SVGIG come from the germline V gene (reference sequence). This CDR3 has 16 residues. The CDR3 protein is CAWSAGLAGNTDTQYF. Here the CDR3 DNA reads TGTGCCTGGAGCGCGGGACTAGCGGGAAACACAGATACGCAGTATTTT.

The chain employs TRBV20-1 and TRBJ2-7; 11 nucleotides match TRBD2. The CDR3 consists of 16 residues. Germline trimming cut 6 bases from V and 4 bases from J; bases unmatched to any gene: 14. Germline V gene lookup returns CDR1 DFQATT and CDR2 SNEGSKA (reference sequence). This CDR3 is CSATDDSGRAGYEQYF. The CDR3 nucleotides are TGCAGTGCCACCGATGATAGCGGGAGGGCCGGGTACGAGCAGTACTTC.

Points on this clonotype: Possible read error: a much larger clone is one base away. The chain has TRBV7-9 and TRBJ2-4; D is uncertain. Germline V gene lookup returns CDR1 SEHNR and CDR2 FQNEAQ (reference sequence). The CDR3 covers 15 residues. Trimming took 1 base from V and 13 from J, leaving 20 bases between them. The CDR3 bases are TGTGCCAGCAGCTTAGGGAGTGACTCCTACAATGAGCAGTACTTC. The encoded protein is CASSLGSDSYNEQYF.

Many counts were recorded for this clonotype. This chain links TRBV27 with TRBJ2-7, with 7 positions matching TRBD2. Unmatched junction bases numbered 7, after V lost 2 bases and J lost 3 bases. In germline, CDR1 is MNHEY, CDR2 SMNVEV (reference sequence). This CDR3 has 15 amino acids. The CDR3 spells CASSLEGTNLYEQYF. The CDR3 DNA reads as TGTGCCAGCAGTTTAGAAGGGACTAATCTCTACGAGCAGTACTTC.

This clonotype was seen repeatedly, ten times or more. V gene TRBV20-1 combines with J gene TRBJ2-3, with 10 nucleotides matching TRBD2. Germline CDR1 reads DFQATT; CDR2 reads SNEGSKA (reference sequence). This CDR3 has 16 amino acids. V gave up 0 bases and J gave up 3 bases; unmatched junction bases: 6. The CDR3 here is CSARDVSGRATDTQYF. The CDR3 nucleotides are TGCAGTGCTAGAGATGTCAGCGGGAGGGCGACAGATACGCAGTATTTT.

To note about this clonotype: A single base separates this from a much larger clone, so it may be a read error. The chain has TRBV2 and TRBJ2-1, with 12 bases matching TRBD2. The CDR3 is made up of 15 amino acids. V gave up 7 bases and J gave up 7 bases; unmatched junction bases: 8. CDR1 and CDR2 (germline): SNHLY, FYNNEI. The chain's CDR3 is CASIVLAGGGNEQFF. As DNA, the CDR3 is TGTGCCAGCATTGTCCTAGCGGGAGGGGGTAATGAGCAGTTCTTC.